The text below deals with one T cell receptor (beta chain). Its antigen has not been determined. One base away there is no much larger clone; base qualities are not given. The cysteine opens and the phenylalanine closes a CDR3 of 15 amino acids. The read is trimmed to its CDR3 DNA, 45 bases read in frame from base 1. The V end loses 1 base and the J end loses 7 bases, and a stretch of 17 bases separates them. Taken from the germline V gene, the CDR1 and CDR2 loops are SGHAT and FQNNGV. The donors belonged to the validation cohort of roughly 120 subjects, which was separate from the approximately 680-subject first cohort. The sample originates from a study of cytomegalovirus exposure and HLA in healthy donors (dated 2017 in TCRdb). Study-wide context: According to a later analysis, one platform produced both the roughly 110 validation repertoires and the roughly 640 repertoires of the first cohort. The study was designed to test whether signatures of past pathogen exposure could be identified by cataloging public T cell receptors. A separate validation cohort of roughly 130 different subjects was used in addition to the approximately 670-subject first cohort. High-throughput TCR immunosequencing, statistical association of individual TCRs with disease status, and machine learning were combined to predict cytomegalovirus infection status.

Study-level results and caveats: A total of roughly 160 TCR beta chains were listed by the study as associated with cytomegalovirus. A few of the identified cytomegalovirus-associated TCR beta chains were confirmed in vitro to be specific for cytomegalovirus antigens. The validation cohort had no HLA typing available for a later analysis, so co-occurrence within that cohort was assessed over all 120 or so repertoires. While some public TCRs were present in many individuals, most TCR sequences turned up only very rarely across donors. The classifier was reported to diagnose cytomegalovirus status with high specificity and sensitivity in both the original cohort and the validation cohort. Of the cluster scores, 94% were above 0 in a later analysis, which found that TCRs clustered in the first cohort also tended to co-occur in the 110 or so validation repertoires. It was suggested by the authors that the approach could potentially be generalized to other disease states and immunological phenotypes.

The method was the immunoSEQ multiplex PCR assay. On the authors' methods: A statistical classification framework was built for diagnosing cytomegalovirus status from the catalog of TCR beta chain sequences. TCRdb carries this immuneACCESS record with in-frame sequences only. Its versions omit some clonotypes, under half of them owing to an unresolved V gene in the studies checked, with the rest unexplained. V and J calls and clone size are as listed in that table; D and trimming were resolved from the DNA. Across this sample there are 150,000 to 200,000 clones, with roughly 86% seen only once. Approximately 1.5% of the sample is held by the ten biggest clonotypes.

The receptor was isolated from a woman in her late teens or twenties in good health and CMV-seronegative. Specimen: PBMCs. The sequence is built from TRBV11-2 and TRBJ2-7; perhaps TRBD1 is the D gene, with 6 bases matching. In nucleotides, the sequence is TGTGCCAGCAGCTTAGGTACAGGGTCTACGTGGGAGCAGTACTTC. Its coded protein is CASSLGTGSTWEQYF.